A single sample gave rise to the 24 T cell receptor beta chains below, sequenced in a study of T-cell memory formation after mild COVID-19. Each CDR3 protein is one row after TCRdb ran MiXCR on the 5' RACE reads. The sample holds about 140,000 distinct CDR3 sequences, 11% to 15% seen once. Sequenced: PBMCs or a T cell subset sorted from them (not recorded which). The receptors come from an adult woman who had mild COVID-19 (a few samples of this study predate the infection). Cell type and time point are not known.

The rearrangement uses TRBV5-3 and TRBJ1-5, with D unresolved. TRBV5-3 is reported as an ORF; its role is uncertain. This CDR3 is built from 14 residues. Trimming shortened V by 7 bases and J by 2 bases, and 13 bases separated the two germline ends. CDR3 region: CARSMACGNQPQHF. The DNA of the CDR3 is TGTGCCAGATCAATGGCGTGTGGCAATCAGCCCCAGCATTTT.

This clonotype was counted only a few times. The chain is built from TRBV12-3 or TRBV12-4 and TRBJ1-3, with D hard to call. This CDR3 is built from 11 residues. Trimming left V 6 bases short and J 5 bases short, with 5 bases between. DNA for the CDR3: TGTGCCAGCAGCTCGCGAAACACCATATATTTT. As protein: CASSSRNTIYF.

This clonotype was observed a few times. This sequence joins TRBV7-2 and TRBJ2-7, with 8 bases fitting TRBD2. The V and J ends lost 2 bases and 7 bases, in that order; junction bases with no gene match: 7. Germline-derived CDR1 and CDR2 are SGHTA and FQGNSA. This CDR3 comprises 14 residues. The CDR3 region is CASSLQAGVDEQYF. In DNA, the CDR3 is TGTGCCAGCAGCTTACAAGCGGGAGTCGATGAGCAGTACTTC.

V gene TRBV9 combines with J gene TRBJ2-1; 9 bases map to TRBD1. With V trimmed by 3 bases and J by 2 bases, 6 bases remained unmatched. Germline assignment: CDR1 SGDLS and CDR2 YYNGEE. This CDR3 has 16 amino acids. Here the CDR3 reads CASSGAQGAAYNEQFF. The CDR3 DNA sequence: TGTGCCAGCAGCGGTGCACAGGGGGCGGCCTACAATGAGCAGTTCTTC.

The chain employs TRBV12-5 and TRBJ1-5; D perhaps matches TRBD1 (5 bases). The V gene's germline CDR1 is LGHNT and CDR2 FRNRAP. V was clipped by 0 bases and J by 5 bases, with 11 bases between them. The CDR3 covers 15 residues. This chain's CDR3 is CASGLVGELDQPQHF. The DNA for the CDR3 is TGTGCTAGTGGTTTGGTGGGGGAACTAGATCAGCCCCAGCATTTT.

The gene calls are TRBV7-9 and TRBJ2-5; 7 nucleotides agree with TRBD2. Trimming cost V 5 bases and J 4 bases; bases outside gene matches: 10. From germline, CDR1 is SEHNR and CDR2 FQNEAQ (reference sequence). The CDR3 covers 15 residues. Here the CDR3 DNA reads TGTGCCAGCAGCCCTACCGGGACTACCCGAGAGACCCAGTACTTC. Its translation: CASSPTGTTRETQYF.

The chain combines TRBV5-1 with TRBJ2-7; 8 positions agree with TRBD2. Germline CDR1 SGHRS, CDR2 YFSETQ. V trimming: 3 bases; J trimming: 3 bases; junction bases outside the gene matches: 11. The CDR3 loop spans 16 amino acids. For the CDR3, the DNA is TGCGCCAGCAGCTGGGGTAGCGGGACCCATGGCTACGAGCAGTACTTC. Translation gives CASSWGSGTHGYEQYF.

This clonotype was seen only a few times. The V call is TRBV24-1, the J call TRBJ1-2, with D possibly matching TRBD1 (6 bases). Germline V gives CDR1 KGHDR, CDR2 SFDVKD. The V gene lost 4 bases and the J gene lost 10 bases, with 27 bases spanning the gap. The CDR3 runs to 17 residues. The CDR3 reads CATSDIWAKDSPENYTF. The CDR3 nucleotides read TGTGCCACCAGTGACATTTGGGCTAAGGACAGCCCAGAAAACTACACCTTC.

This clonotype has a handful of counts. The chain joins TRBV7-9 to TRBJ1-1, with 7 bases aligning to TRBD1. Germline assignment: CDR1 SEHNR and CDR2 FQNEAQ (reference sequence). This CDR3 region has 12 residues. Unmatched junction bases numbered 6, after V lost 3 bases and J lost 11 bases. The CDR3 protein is CASSFPGQVAFF. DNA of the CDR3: TGTGCCAGCAGCTTCCCCGGACAGGTGGCTTTCTTT.

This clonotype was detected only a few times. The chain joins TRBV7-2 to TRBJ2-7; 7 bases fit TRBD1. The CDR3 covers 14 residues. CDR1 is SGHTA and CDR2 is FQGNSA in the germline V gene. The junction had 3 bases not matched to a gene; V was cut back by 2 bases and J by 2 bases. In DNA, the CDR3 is TGTGCCAGCAGCTTACCAGGGGGAACCTACGAGCAGTACTTC. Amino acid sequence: CASSLPGGTYEQYF.

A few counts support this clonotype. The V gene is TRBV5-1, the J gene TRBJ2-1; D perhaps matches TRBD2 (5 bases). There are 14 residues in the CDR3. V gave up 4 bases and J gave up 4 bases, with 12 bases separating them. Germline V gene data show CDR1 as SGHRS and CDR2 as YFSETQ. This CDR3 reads CASSPLSGYNEQFF. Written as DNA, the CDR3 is TGCGCCAGCAGCCCATTATCGGGGTACAATGAGCAGTTCTTC.

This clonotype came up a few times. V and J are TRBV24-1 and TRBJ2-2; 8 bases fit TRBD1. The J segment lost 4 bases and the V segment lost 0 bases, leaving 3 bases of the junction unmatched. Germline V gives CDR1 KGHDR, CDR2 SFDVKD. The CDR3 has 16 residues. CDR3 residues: CATSDLGQGTTGELFF. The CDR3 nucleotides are TGTGCCACCAGTGATTTGGGACAGGGTACCACCGGGGAGCTGTTTTTT.

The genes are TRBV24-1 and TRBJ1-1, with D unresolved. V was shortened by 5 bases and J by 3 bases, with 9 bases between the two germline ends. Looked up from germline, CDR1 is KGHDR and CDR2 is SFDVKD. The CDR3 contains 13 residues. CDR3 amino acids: CATSVPGYTEAFF. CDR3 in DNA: TGTGCCACCAGTGTTCCCGGGTACACTGAAGCTTTCTTT.

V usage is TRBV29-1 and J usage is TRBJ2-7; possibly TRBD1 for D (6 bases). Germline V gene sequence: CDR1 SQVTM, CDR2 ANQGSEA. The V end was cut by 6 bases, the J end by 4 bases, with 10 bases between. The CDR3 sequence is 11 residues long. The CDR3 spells CSVQQGYEQYF. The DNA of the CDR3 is TGCAGCGTGCAACAGGGATACGAGCAGTACTTC.

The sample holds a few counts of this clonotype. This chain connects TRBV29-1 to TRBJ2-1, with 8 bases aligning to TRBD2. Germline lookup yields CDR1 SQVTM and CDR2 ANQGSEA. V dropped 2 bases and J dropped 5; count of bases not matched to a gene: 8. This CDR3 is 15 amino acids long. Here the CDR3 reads CSVENRGGRDNEQFF. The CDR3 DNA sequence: TGCAGCGTTGAAAACCGGGGGGGTAGGGACAATGAGCAGTTCTTC.

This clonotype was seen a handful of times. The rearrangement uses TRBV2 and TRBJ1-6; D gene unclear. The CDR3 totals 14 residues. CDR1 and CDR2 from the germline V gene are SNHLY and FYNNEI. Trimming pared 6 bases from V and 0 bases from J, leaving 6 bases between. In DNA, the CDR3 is TGTGCCAGCAGCGGGAGCTCCTATAATTCACCCCTCCACTTT. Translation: CASSGSSYNSPLHF.

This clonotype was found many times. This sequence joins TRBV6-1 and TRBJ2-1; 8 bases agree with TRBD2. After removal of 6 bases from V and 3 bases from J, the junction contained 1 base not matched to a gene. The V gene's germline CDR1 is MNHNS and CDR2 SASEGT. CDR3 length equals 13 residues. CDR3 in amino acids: CASRLADYNEQFF. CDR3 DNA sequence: TGTGCCAGCAGACTAGCGGACTACAATGAGCAGTTCTTC.

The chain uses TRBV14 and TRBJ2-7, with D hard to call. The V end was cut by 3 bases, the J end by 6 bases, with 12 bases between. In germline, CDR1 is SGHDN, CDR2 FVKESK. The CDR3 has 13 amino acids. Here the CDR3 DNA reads TGTGCCAGCAGCCAGTTCCGCGAAAGCGAGCAGTACTTC. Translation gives CASSQFRESEQYF. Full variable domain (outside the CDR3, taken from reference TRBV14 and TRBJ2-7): EAGVTQFPSHSVIEKGQTVTLRCDPISGHDNLYWYRRVMGKEIKFLLHFVKESKQDESGMPNNRFLAERTGGTYSTLKVQPAELEDSGVYFCASSQFRESEQYFGPGTRLTVT.

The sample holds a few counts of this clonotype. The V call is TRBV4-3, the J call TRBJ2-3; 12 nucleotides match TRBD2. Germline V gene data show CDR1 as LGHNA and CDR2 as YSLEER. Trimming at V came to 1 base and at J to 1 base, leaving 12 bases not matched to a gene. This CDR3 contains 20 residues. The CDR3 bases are TGCGCCAGCAGCCAAGGTCGACTAGCGGGAGTTTCTGAGGGCACAGATACGCAGTATTTT. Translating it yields CASSQGRLAGVSEGTDTQYF.

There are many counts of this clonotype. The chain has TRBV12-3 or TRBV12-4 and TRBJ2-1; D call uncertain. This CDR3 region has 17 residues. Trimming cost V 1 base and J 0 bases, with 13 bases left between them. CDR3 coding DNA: TGTGCCAGCAGTTTAGAGTTCGGCGTAAGCTCCTACAATGAGCAGTTCTTC. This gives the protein CASSLEFGVSSYNEQFF.

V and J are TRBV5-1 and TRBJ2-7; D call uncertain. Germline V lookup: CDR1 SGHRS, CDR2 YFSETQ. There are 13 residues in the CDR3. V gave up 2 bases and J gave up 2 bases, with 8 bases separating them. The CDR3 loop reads CASSFGSTYEQYF. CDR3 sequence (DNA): TGCGCCAGCAGCTTCGGCTCAACCTACGAGCAGTACTTC. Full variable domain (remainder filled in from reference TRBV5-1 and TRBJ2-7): KAGVTQTPRYLIKTRGQQVTLSCSPISGHRSVSWYQQTPGQGLQFLFEYFSETQRNKGNFPGRFSGRQFSNSRSEMNVSTLELGDSALYLCASSFGSTYEQYFGPGTRLTVT.

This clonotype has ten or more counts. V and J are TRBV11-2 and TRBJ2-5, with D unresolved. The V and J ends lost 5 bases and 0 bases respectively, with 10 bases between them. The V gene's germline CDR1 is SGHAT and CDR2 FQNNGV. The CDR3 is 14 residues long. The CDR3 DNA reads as TGTGCCAGCAGCCGATTTGGCCACCAAGAGACCCAGTACTTC. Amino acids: CASSRFGHQETQYF.

The CDR3 DNA sequence: TGTGCCAGCAGTCCTCTGACAGGGTTACGAGCAGATACGCAGTATTTT. Translating gives CASSPLTGLRADTQYF. V usage is TRBV28 and J usage is TRBJ2-3, with 7 bases aligning to TRBD1. Losses at the gene ends were 5 bases for V and 4 bases for J; bases not matched to a gene: 12. Germline lookup yields CDR1 MDHEN and CDR2 SYDVKM. The CDR3 extends over 16 amino acids.

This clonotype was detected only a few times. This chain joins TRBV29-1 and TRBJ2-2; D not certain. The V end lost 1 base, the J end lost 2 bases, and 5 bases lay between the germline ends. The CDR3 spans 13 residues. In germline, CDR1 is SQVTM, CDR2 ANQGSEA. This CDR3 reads CSVEGGNTGELFF. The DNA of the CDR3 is TGCAGCGTTGAAGGGGGAAACACCGGGGAGCTGTTTTTT.